The sequence of this T cell receptor (beta chain) was determined in a study of shared clonotypes between healthy human individuals. Looking at the study overall: Per donor, CD8 memory used one plate, CD8 naive used two, CD4 memory used three and CD4 naive used three.

Between the trimmed V and J ends, which lost 1 base and 5 bases, there was a span of 12 bases. CDR3 length: 15 amino acids. In germline, CDR1 is LNHDA, CDR2 SQIVND (reference sequence). Overall study findings and caveats: What naive subsets generally showed was a larger estimated richness than memory subsets showed.

The assay was carried out at the deep level. Here immunoSEQ multiplex PCR was the method, and the copy in TCRdb shows in-frame clones only, minus some. The repertoire consists of 2 million to 2.5 million clones, with 90% to 95% occurring once and the leading ten covering 0.39%. Recent acute infections and vaccinations were absent in the healthy HIV-negative adult donors. Concerning this clone: Its antigen is as yet unknown.

The sample consisted of naive CD4+ T cells from PBMCs. Noted subset: CD45RA+ positively selected. The V call is TRBV19, the J call TRBJ2-1; D may be TRBD2 (6 bases). The sequence derives from a man between 18 and 35 years old in good health. Some clones in this sample may be carry-over from other donors' samples. The CDR3 DNA follows: TGTGCCAGTAGTATAGGGCTAGCGTCCCACAATGAGCAGTTCTTC. It is translated as CASSIGLASHNEQFF.